The 19 T cell receptor beta chains given below trace back to one sample, sequenced in a study of kidney transplant recipient with SARS-CoV-2 infection. MiXCR, run by TCRdb on the reads, gives a single entry per CDR3 protein. The sample lists about 250,000 distinct CDR3 sequences; about 28% were seen once. The sequenced sample was a blood sample, obtained at baseline and between days 110 and 120 from a kidney transplant recipient. These receptors were taken from a male patient between 25 and 40 years old who had COVID-19 and was a kidney transplant recipient. The graft donor may have contributed some T cells.

As for this clonotype: This may stem from a read error, because a much larger clone lies one nucleotide away. The chain employs TRBV10-1 and TRBJ2-1; 9 bases are shared with TRBD2. This CDR3 is built from 14 residues. J was trimmed by 7 bases and V by 10 bases; bases with no gene match: 11. Germline-derived CDR1 and CDR2 are WNHNN and SYGVQD (reference sequence). CDR3 sequence: CANKASGIGNEQFF. CDR3 nucleotides: TGCGCCAACAAGGCTAGCGGGATTGGTAATGAGCAGTTCTTC.

The chain combines TRBV10-1 with TRBJ2-3; 10 nucleotides align to TRBD2. Trimming removed 3 bases from V and 4 bases from J; junction bases left unmatched: 19. The CDR3 contains 20 residues. Germline V gene data show CDR1 as WNHNN and CDR2 as SYGVQD (reference sequence). The CDR3 DNA follows: TGCGCCAGCAGTGATCGCCGGGACCAGCGGGAGGGCCTTTCTCCAGATACGCAGTATTTT. This encodes CASSDRRDQREGLSPDTQYF.

This clonotype was detected ten times or more. It is unclear where the CDR3 begins or ends on the DNA, so no DNA is shown, and the CDR3 is as TCRdb lists it. The gene calls are TRBV7-5 and TRBJ1-2. TRBV7-5 is a pseudogene. The CDR3 length is 19 residues, termini included. CDR3 loop: CISVPEHTGEVGKTYGYTF.

As for this clonotype: A read error may explain this, as a much larger clone is one base away. V gene TRBV28 combines with J gene TRBJ1-2; D not certain. This CDR3 is built from 13 residues. CDR1 and CDR2 from the germline V gene are MDHEN and SYDVKM. CDR3 nucleotide sequence: TGTGCCAGCAGTTTATGGCTCAACTATGACTACACCTTC. Encoded protein: CASSLWLNYDYTF.

A remark on this clonotype: One end of the junction is discordant with germline, which a read error may explain. J is TRBJ1-2 and V is TRBV7-8; no firm D call. Germline V gene sequence: CDR1 SGHVS, CDR2 FQNEAQ. The CDR3 has 17 amino acids. The CDR3 loop is CASSTPWFTRKTYGYTF. CDR3 sequence (DNA): TGTGCCAGCAGCACACCTTGGTTTACCCGAAAGACCTATGGTTACACCTTC.

This clonotype was detected ten times or more. The DNA for the CDR3 is TGTGCCAGCAGCCCTGGGGAGGGTAGAGAGACCCAGTACTTC. It encodes CASSPGEGRETQYF. The V call is TRBV6-2 or TRBV6-3, the J call TRBJ2-5; 7 positions agree with TRBD2. Per germline, CDR1 MNHEY and CDR2 SVGEGT. The length of the CDR3 is 14 residues. Unmatched junction bases numbered 8, after V lost 6 bases and J lost 4 bases.

The V and J genes are TRBV7-6 and TRBJ1-2, with TRBD1 as a possible D gene (5 bases). Germline CDR1 is SGHVS and CDR2 is FNYEAQ. Trimming shortened V by 4 bases and J by 6 bases, and 15 bases separated the two germline ends. CDR3 length: 14 amino acids. CDR3 region: CASSSTPGNHGYTF. CDR3 sequence (DNA): TGTGCCAGCAGCTCCACTCCAGGGAACCATGGCTACACCTTC. The whole variable domain, remainder taken from reference TRBV7-6 and TRBJ1-2, is GAGVSQSPRYKVTKRGQDVALRCDPISGHVSLYWYRQALGQGPEFLTYFNYEAQQDKSGLPNDRFSAERPEGSISTLTIQRTEQRDSAMYRCASSSTPGNHGYTFGSGTRLTVV.

The sample holds many counts of this clonotype. The chain links TRBV14 to TRBJ2-5, with 12 bases aligning to TRBD1. V was clipped by 4 bases and J by 0 bases; unmatched bases: 9. The CDR3 totals 18 residues. Germline CDR1 is SGHDN and CDR2 is FVKESK. CDR3 DNA: TGTGCCAGCAGCCGGTGGGACAGGGGGCTACTTTACCAAGAGACCCAGTACTTC. Translation: CASSRWDRGLLYQETQYF. The full variable domain, completed using reference TRBV14 and TRBJ2-5, is EAGVTQFPSHSVIEKGQTVTLRCDPISGHDNLYWYRRVMGKEIKFLLHFVKESKQDESGMPNNRFLAERTGGTYSTLKVQPAELEDSGVYFCASSRWDRGLLYQETQYFGPGTRLLVL.

On this clonotype itself: Possible read error: a much larger clone is one base away. The chain links TRBV5-1 to TRBJ1-2; D gene ambiguous. V shed 7 bases and J shed 4 bases, with 23 bases lying between them. CDR1 and CDR2 from the germline V gene are SGHRS and YFSETQ. The CDR3 length is 16 residues. DNA for the CDR3: TGCGCCAGCCAGGAAGAATCGGTTCGAAAGACCTATGGCTACACCTTC. Residues: CASQEESVRKTYGYTF.

This clonotype has a count of ten or more. V gene TRBV11-2 combines with J gene TRBJ2-7; 9 nucleotides align to TRBD2. The germline V gene encodes CDR1 SGHAT and CDR2 FQNNGV. V lost 3 bases, J lost 6 bases, and 6 bases stayed unmatched. This CDR3 is built from 14 residues. The chain's CDR3 is CASSFEREVGEQYF. CDR3 DNA: TGTGCCAGCAGCTTTGAGCGGGAGGTCGGCGAGCAGTACTTC. Full variable domain (missing parts from reference TRBV11-2 and TRBJ2-7): EAGVAQSPRYKIIEKRQSVAFWCNPISGHATLYWYQQILGQGPKLLIQFQNNGVVDDSQLPKDRFSAERLKGVDSTLKIQPAKLEDSAVYLCASSFEREVGEQYFGPGTRLTVT.

V usage is TRBV7-9 and J usage is TRBJ2-3; D remains unclear. The closer fit of TRBJ1-5 to the DNA end suggests the J call may be wrong. The length of the CDR3 is 15 residues. The germline gives CDR1 SEHNR, CDR2 FQNEAQ (reference sequence). This chain's CDR3 is CASSLLSISTDTQHF. In nucleotides, the CDR3 is TGTGCCAGCAGCTTACTTAGCATCAGCACAGATACGCAGCATTTT.

This clonotype came up many times. This rearrangement joins TRBV6-5 to TRBJ1-2; 8 bases are a match to TRBD1. The germline V gene has CDR1 MNHEY and CDR2 SVGAGI. V dropped 7 bases and J dropped 5; count of bases not matched to a gene: 9. CDR3 length: 14 residues. DNA of the CDR3: TGTGCCAGCACCAGACCAGGGGGCCTTTATGGCTACACCTTC. The encoded protein is CASTRPGGLYGYTF.

This clonotype was recorded at least ten times. The chain employs TRBV24-1 and TRBJ1-2; D ambiguous. Trimming took 5 bases from V and 4 from J, leaving 22 bases between them. Germline V gives CDR1 KGHDR, CDR2 SFDVKD. This CDR3 comprises 17 residues. The CDR3 DNA is TGTGCCACCAGTGTGTTCCATAGTACCAGAAAGACCTATGGCTACACCTTC. Translation: CATSVFHSTRKTYGYTF.

The rearrangement links TRBV20-1 to TRBJ2-3; the match to TRBD2 covers 8 bases. This CDR3 comprises 17 residues. The V segment lost 3 bases and the J segment 4 bases; nucleotides outside the gene matches: 15. CDR1 DFQATT and CDR2 SNEGSKA come from the germline V gene (reference sequence). The CDR3 bases are TGCAGTGCTAGCCCCATTAGGCGGGAGGCCCCCCCAGATACGCAGTATTTT. It is translated as CSASPIRREAPPDTQYF.

On this clonotype itself: The final CDR3 position lacks the conserved phenylalanine or tryptophan, pointing to a likely read error. This rearrangement joins TRBV29-1 to TRBJ1-4; 8 bases are shared with TRBD1. With 6 bases clipped from V and 8 bases from J, the junction kept 11 bases outside the gene matches. Germline V gene sequence: CDR1 SQVTM, CDR2 ANQGSEA. This CDR3 is built from 14 residues. The CDR3 nucleotides are TGCAGCGTCGCTACAGGGGGGTCAAAGGAAAAACTGTTTTGT. Its translation: CSVATGGSKEKLFC.

In the case of this clonotype: Given a much more abundant clone one base away, this may be a read error. The chain links TRBV9 to TRBJ1-2, with 12 bases identical to TRBD1. The CDR3 spans 14 residues. Germline V gene data show CDR1 as SGDLS and CDR2 as YYNGEE. CDR3 residues: CANSVEGTGGGYTF. CDR3 nucleotides: TGTGCCAACAGCGTAGAAGGGACAGGGGGCGGCTACACCTTC.

This clonotype was seen at least ten times. The chain has TRBV5-6 and TRBJ1-6, with a possible D match to TRBD1 (5 bases). With 3 bases removed from V and 9 bases from J, the gap between germline ends came to 13 bases. The CDR3 consists of 14 residues. Germline V gives CDR1 SGHDT, CDR2 YYEEEE. The CDR3 is CASSYMGESSPLHF. The CDR3 DNA is TGTGCCAGCAGCTACATGGGGGAGAGTTCACCCCTCCACTTT.

This clonotype occurred many times. This chain connects TRBV6-5 to TRBJ2-7; 9 positions agree with TRBD1. The V segment lost 5 bases and the J segment 0 bases; nucleotides outside the gene matches: 5. The CDR3 contains 15 residues. The germline gives CDR1 MNHEY, CDR2 SVGAGI. CDR3 loop: CASSGETGGSYEQYF. CDR3 in DNA: TGTGCCAGCAGTGGAGAGACAGGGGGCTCCTACGAGCAGTACTTC.

In this sample, this clonotype turned up many times. In DNA form, the CDR3 reads TGTGCCAGCAGCCGCGAGGGGTACGAGCAGTACTTC. Translated: CASSREGYEQYF. The rearrangement uses TRBV6-5 and TRBJ2-7; D possibly uses TRBD1 or TRBD2 (5 bases each). CDR3 length equals 12 residues. The germline V gene has CDR1 MNHEY and CDR2 SVGAGI. Trimming stripped 6 bases from V and 4 bases from J, with 10 bases between.